The clone carrying this T cell receptor beta chain was observed a single time. Its specificity is unknown. Over 9 ml of fresh peripheral blood supplied the PBMCs. TCR beta CDR3 sequences were amplified from RNA transcripts. HTBI primers were employed in a first-round RT-PCR of the TCR CDR3. Via MiXCR, TCRdb re-called the multiplex PCR reads, giving one row per CDR3 protein. Found here are 400,000 to 550,000 distinct CDR3 sequences, about 24% of them singletons; the top ten hold 11%. The data belong to a study of T cells in Graves' hyperthyroidism and ophthalmopathy. The study's findings and limits: Most expanded thyroid clonotypes above 0.001 recurred in blood. Ophthalmopathy prediction by the model preceded onset by a median about 6 months.

The CDR3 spans 16 residues. Trimming at V came to 7 bases and at J to 2 bases, leaving 11 bases not matched to a gene. Germline V gene data show CDR1 as MNHEY and CDR2 as SVGEGT. The rearrangement joins TRBV6-2 or TRBV6-3 to TRBJ1-3; 7 bases fit TRBD1. This receptor was taken from a woman between 25 and 40 years old with Graves' ophthalmopathy. Sequencing was done on a sample of blood. The CDR3: CASMNTGDGAGNTIYF. The CDR3, as DNA: TGTGCCAGCATGAACACAGGGGATGGGGCTGGAAACACCATATATTTT.